This TCR beta chain was observed in a study of shared clonotypes between healthy human individuals. Naive CD8 populations comprised CD45RO-negative cells positively selected for CCR7, excluding terminally differentiated effector memory CD45RA+ cells. Genomic DNA (from each subset) was split evenly across several immunoSEQ plates. On sorted subsets, replicate PCRs used roughly 190 ng DNA, or 25,000 to 35,000 T cell genomes. Using immunoSEQ multiplex PCR, the repertoire was profiled, and TCRdb retains in-frame clones only, with some absent. The table lists 2 million or so clones, 85% to 95% of them singletons, with roughly 1% in the top ten. Material: naive CD8+ T cells sorted from blood. The clonotype was recovered from a man in his late teens or twenties in good health.

The CDR3 loop is CASIYFTPGANVLTF. The CDR3 coding sequence is TGCGCCAGCATTTACTTTACCCCTGGGGCCAACGTCCTGACTTTC. The chain carries TRBV10-1 and TRBJ2-6; D uncertain. V was clipped by 7 bases and J by 2 bases, with 12 bases between them. The germline V gene encodes CDR1 WNHNN and CDR2 SYGVQD (reference sequence). The CDR3 runs 15 residues.